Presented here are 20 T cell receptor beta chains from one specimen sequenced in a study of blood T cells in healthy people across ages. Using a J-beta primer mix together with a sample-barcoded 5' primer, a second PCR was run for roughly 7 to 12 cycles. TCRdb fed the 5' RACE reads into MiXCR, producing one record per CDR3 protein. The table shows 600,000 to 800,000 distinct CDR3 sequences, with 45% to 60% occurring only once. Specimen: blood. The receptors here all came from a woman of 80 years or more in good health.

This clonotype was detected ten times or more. CDR3 sequence reads: CASSYVPSGAYEQYF. The CDR3 DNA follows: TGTGCCAGCAGTTACGTACCTAGCGGAGCCTACGAGCAGTACTTC. The J gene is TRBJ2-7, the V gene TRBV6-6; 7 bases are a match to TRBD2. The CDR3 has 15 amino acids. V lost 2 bases, J lost 2 bases, and 6 bases stayed unmatched. Germline V CDR1 and CDR2: MNHNY, SVGAGI (reference sequence).

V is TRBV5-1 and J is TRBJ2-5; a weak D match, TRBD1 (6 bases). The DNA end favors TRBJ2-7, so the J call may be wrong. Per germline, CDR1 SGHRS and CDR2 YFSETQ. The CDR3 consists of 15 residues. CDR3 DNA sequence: TGCGCCAGCAGCTTGGCAGGGGTCTCGGGCTACGAGCAGTACTTC. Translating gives CASSLAGVSGYEQYF.

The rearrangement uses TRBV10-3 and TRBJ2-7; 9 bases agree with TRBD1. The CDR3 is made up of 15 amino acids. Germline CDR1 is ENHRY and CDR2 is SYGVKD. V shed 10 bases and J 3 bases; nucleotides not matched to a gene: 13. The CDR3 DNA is TGTGCCAGTAGGGACCGGGACAGGGCGGTCTACGAGCAGTACTTC. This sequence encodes CASRDRDRAVYEQYF.

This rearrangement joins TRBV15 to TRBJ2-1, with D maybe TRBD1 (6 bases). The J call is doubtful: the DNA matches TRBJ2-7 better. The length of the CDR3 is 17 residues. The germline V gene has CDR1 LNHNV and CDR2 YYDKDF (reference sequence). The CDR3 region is CASGAEGRSGSYNEQYF. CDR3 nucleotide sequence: TGTGCATCAGGGGCAGAGGGTAGGTCGGGATCCTACAATGAGCAGTACTTC.

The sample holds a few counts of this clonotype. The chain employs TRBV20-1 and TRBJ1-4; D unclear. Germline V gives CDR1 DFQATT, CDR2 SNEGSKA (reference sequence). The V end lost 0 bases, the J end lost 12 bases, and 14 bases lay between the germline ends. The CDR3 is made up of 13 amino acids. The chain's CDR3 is CSARDPTTGELFF. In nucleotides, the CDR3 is TGCAGTGCTAGAGATCCGACGACCGGGGAACTGTTTTTT.

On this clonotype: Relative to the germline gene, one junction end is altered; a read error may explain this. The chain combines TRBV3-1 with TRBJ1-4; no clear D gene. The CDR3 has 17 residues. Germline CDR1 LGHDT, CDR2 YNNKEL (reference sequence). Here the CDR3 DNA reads TGTGCCAGCAGCCAAAGTGGGCTCAGTGTGGCTAATGAAGAACTGTTTTTT. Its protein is CASSQSGLSVANEELFF.

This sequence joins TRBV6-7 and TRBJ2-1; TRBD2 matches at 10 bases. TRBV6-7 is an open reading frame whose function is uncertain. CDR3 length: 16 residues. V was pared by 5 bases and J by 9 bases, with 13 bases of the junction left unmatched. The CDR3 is CASSQSGGAAVGEQFF. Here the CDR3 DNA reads TGTGCCAGCAGTCAAAGCGGGGGGGCCGCGGTCGGTGAGCAGTTCTTC.

In nucleotides, the CDR3 is TGCGCCAGCAGCGTTACTTCGAGCTCTGGAAACACCATATATTTT. Translated: CASSVTSSSGNTIYF. The chain uses TRBV5-1 and TRBJ1-3; D ambiguous. This CDR3 spans 15 amino acids. Germline lookup yields CDR1 SGHRS and CDR2 YFSETQ. Deletions cut 4 bases from V and 0 bases from J, with 11 bases between.

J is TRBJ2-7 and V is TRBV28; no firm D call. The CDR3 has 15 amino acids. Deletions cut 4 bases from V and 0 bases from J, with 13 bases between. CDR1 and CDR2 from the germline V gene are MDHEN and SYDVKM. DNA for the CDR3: TGTGCCAGCAGTTCCCCCCCAGGTGGCTCCTACGAGCAGTACTTC. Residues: CASSSPPGGSYEQYF.

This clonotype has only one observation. CDR3 in DNA: TGTGCCAGCAGCTTAGAAGGACAGGGAATATGGCAGCCCCAGCATTTT. This translates into CASSLEGQGIWQPQHF. This sequence joins TRBV7-2 and TRBJ1-5; 8 positions agree with TRBD1. This CDR3 has 16 amino acids. Germline V gene sequence: CDR1 SGHTA, CDR2 FQGNSA. J lost 7 bases, V lost 1 base, and 9 bases had no gene match.

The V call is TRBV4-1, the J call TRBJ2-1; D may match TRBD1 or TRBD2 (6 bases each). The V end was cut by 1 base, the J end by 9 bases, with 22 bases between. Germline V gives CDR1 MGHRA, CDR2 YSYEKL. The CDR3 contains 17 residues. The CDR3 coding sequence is TGCGCCAGCAGCCAAGCCCTTCTTACAGGGACTCGGGGTGAGCAGTTCTTC. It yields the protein CASSQALLTGTRGEQFF.

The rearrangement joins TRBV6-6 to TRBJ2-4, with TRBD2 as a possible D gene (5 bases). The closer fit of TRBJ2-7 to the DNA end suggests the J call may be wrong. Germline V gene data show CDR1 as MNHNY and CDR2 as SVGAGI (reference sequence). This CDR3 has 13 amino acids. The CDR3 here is CASSYPRDYEQYF. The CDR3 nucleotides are TGTGCCAGCAGTTACCCACGGGACTACGAGCAGTACTTC.

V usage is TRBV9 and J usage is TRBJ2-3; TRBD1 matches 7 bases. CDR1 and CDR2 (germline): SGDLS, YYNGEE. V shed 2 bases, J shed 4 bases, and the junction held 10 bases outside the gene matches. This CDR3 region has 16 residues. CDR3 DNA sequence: TGTGCCAGCAGCGTTACAGGGAGACAGGGTGCAGATACGCAGTATTTT. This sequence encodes CASSVTGRQGADTQYF.

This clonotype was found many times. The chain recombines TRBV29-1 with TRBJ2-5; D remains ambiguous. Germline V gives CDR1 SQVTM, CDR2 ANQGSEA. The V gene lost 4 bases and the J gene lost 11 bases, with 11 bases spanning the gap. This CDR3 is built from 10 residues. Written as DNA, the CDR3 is TGCAGCGTTGGTACAGAGCAACAGTACTTC. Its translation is CSVGTEQQYF. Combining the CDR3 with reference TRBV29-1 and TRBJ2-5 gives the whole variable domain SAVISQKPSRDICQRGTSLTIQCQVDSQVTMMFWYRQQPGQSLTLIATANQGSEATYESGFVIDKFPISRPNLTFSTLTVSNMSPEDSSIYLCSVGTEQQYFGPGTRLLVL.

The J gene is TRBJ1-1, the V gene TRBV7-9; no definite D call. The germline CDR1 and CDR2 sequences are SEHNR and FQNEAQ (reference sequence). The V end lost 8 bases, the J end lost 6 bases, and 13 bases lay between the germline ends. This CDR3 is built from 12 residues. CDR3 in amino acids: CASREGRAEAFF. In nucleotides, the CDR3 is TGTGCCAGCCGAGAGGGTCGGGCTGAAGCTTTCTTT.

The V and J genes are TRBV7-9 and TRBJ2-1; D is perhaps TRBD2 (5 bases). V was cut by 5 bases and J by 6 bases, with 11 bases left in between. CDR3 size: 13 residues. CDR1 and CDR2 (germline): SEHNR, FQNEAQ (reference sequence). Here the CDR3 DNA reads TGTGCCAGCAGCAAAGAACTAGGCAATGAGCAGTTCTTC. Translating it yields CASSKELGNEQFF.

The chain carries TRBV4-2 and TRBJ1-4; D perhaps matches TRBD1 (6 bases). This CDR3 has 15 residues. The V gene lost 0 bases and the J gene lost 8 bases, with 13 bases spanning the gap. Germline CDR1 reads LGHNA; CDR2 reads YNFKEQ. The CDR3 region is CASSQEQGRWEKLFF. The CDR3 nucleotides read TGTGCCAGCAGCCAAGAACAGGGACGGTGGGAAAAACTGTTTTTT.

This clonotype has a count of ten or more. CDR3 bases: TGTGCCACCAGCAGAGCAGTCGAGACCCAGTACTTC. It translates to CATSRAVETQYF. The rearrangement links TRBV15 to TRBJ2-5; D is unresolved. The CDR3 is made up of 12 amino acids. CDR1 is LNHNV, CDR2 YYDKDF, per germline (reference sequence). With 1 base removed from V and 5 bases from J, the gap between germline ends came to 5 bases.

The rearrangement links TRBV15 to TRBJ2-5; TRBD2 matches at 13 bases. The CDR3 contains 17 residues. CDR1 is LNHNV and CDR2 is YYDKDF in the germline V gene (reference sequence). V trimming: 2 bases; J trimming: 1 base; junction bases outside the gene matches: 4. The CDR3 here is CATSRRGLAGPQETQYF. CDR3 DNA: TGTGCCACCAGCAGAAGGGGACTAGCGGGGCCCCAAGAGACCCAGTACTTC.

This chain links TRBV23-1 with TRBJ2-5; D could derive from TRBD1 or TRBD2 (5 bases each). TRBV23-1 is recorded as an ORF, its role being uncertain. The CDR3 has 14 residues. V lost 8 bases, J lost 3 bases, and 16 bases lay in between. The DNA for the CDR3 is TGCGCCAGCCTGGGACCCCCGATGGAAGAGACCCAGTACTTC. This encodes CASLGPPMEETQYF.